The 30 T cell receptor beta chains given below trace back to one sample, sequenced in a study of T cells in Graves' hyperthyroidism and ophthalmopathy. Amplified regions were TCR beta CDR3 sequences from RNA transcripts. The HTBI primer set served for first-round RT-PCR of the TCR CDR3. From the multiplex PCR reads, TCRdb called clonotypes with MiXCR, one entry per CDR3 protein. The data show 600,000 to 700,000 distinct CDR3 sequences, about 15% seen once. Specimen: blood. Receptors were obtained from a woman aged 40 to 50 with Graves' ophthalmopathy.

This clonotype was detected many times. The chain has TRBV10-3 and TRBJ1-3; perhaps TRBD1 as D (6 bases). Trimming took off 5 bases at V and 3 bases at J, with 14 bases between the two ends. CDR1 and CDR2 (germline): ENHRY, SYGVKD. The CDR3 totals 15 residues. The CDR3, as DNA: TGTGCCATCAGTAGTACAGGGATCGGTGGAAACACCATATATTTT. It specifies CAISSTGIGGNTIYF.

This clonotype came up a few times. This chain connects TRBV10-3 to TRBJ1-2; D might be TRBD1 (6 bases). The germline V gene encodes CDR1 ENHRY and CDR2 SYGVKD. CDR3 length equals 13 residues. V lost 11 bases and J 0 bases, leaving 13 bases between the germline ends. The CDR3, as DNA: TGTGCCGTCTCGGACAGCTCTAACTATGGCTACACCTTC. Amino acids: CAVSDSSNYGYTF.

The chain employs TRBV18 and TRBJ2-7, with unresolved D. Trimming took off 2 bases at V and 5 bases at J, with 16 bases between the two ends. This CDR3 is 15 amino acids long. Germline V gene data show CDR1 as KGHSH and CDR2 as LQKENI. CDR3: CASSPNQGSPDEQYF. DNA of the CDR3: TGTGCCAGCTCACCAAATCAAGGTAGTCCCGACGAGCAGTACTTC. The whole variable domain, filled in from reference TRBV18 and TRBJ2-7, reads NAGVMQNPRHLVRRRGQEARLRCSPMKGHSHVYWYRQLPEEGLKFMVYLQKENIIDESGMPKERFSAEFPKEGPSILRIQQVVRGDSAAYFCASSPNQGSPDEQYFGPGTRLTVT.

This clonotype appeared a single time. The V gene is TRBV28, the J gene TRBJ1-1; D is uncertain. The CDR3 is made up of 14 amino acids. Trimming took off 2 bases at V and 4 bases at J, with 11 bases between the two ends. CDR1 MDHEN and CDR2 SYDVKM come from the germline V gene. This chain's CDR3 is CASSLAGRSTEAFF. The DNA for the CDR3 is TGTGCCAGCAGTTTAGCGGGCCGAAGCACTGAAGCTTTCTTT.

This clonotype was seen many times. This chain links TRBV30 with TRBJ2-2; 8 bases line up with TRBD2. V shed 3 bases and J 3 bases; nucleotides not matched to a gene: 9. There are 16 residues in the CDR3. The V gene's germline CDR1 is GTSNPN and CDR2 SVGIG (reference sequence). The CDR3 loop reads CAWRRPSSGDTGELFF. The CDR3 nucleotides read TGTGCCTGGAGACGGCCAAGTAGCGGGGACACCGGGGAGCTGTTTTTT.

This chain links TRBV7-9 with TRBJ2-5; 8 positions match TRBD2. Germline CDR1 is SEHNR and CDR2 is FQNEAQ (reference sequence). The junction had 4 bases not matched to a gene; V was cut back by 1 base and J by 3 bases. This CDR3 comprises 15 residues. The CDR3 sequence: CASSLDTGGKETQYF. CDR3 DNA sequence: TGTGCCAGCAGCTTAGATACGGGAGGGAAAGAGACCCAGTACTTC.

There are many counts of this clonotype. The CDR3: CAREIRGPNYGYTF. The DNA for the CDR3 is TGTGCCCGAGAGATAAGGGGACCTAACTATGGCTACACCTTC. J is TRBJ1-2 and V is TRBV30; tentative D call: TRBD1 (5 bases). Germline CDR1 is GTSNPN and CDR2 is SVGIG (reference sequence). V was clipped by 8 bases and J by 0 bases, with 16 bases between them. The CDR3 totals 14 residues.

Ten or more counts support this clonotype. The CDR3 loop reads CASSSTSASYEQYF. In DNA, the CDR3 is TGCGCCAGCAGCTCCACTAGCGCCTCCTACGAGCAGTACTTC. The gene calls are TRBV4-1 and TRBJ2-7; TRBD2 matches at 7 bases. With V trimmed by 5 bases and J by 0 bases, 4 bases remained unmatched. Germline CDR1 reads MGHRA; CDR2 reads YSYEKL. This CDR3 is built from 14 residues.

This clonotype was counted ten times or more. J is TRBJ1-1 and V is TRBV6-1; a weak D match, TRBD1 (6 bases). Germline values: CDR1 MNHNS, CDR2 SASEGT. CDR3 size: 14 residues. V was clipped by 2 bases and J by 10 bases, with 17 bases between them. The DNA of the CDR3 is TGTGCCAGCAGTGAACCCCGGGGGGGGGGGCCAGCTTTCTTT. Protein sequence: CASSEPRGGGPAFF.

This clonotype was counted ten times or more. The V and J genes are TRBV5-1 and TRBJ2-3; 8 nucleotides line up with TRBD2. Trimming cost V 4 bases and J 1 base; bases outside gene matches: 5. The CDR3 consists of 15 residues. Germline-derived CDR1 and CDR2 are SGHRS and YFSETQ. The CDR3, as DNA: TGCGCCAGCAGCCGAGGACTAGCAGGCACAGATACGCAGTATTTT. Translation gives CASSRGLAGTDTQYF.

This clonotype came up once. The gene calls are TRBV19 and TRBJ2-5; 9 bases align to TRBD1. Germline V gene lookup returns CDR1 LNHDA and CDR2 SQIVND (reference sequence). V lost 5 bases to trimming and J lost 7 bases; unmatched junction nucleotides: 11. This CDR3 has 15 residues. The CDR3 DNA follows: TGTGCCAGTAGTCAAAATCCGGGACAGGGAGGGACCCAGTACTTC. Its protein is CASSQNPGQGGTQYF.

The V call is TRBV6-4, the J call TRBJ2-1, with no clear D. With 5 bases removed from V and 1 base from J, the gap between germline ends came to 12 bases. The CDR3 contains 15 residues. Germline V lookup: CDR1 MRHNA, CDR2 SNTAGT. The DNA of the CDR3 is TGTGCCAGCAGTAACAACAGATTTTCCTACAATGAGCAGTTCTTC. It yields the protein CASSNNRFSYNEQFF.

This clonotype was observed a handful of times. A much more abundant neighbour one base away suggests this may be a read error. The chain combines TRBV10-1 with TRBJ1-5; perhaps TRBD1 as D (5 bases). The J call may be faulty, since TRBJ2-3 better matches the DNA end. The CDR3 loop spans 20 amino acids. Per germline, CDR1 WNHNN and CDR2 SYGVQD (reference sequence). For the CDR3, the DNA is TGCGCCAGCAGTGAGTCTGGGGCAGGTCGAGTTCTTGAAGTCCATCAGCCCCAGTATTTT. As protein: CASSESGAGRVLEVHQPQYF.

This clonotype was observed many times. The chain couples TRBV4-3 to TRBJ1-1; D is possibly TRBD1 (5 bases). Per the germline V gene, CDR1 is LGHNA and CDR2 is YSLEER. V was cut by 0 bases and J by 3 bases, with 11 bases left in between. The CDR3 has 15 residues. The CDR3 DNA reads TGCGCCAGCAGCCAAGAATGGCAGGGCTACACTGAAGCTTTCTTT. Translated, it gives CASSQEWQGYTEAFF.

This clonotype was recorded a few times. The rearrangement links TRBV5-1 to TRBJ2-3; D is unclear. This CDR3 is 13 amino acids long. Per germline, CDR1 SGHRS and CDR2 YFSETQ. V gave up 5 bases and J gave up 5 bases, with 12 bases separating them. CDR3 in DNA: TGCGCCAGCAGTGTCAGTATTAGAGATACGCAGTATTTT. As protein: CASSVSIRDTQYF.

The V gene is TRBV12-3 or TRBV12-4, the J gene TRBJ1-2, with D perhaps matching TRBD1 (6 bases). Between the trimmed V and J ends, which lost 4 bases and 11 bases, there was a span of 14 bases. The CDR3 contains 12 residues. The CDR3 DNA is TGTGCCAGCAGTTCGGAGACAGGCCATTACACCTTC. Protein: CASSSETGHYTF.

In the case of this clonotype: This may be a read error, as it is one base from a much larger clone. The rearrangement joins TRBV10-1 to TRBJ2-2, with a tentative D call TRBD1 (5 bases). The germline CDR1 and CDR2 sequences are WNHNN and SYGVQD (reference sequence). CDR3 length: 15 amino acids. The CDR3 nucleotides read TGCGCCGGCAGTAGACAAGGGGATAACACCGGGGAGCTGTTTTTT. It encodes CAGSRQGDNTGELFF.

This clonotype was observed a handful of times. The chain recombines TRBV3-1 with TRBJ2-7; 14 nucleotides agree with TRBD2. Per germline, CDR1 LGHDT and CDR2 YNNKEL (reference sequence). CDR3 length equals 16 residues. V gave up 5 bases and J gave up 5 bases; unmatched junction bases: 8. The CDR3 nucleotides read TGTGCCAGCAGCGGGGGACTAGCGGGAGTCTTCCACGAGCAGTACTTC. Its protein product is CASSGGLAGVFHEQYF.

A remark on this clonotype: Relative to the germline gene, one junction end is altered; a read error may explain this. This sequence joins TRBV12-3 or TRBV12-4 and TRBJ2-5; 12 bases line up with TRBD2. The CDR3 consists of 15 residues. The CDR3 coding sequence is TGTGCCAGCAGTTTAGGCCTAGCGGGAGGGACTCCCATGGACTTC. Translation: CASSLGLAGGTPMDF.

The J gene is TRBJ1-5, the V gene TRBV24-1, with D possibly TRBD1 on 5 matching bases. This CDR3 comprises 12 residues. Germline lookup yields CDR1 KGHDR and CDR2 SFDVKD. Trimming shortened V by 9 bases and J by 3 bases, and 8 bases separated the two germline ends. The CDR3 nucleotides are TGTGCCACCCAAGGGGACAATCAGCCCCAGCATTTT. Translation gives CATQGDNQPQHF.

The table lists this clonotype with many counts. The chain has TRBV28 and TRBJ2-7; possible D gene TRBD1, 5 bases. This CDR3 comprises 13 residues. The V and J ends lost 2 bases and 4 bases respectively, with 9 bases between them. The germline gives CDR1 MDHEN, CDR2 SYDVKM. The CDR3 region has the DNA TGTGCCAGCAGTTTAAGCAGGGAATACGAGCAGTACTTC. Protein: CASSLSREYEQYF. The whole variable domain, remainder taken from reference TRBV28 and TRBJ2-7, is DVKVTQSSRYLVKRTGEKVFLECVQDMDHENMFWYRQDPGLGLRLIYFSYDVKMKEKGDIPEGYSVSREKKERFSLILESASTNQTSMYLCASSLSREYEQYFGPGTRLTVT.

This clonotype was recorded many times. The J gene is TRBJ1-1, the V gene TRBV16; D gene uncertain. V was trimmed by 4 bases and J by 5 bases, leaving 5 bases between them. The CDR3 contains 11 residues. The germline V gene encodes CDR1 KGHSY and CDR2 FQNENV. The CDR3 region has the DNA TGTGCCAGCAGCCCAAAAACTGAAGCTTTCTTT. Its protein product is CASSPKTEAFF.

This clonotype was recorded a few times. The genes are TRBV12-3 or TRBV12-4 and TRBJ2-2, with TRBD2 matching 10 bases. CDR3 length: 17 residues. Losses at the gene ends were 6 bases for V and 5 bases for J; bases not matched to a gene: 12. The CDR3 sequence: CASRPLGLAGDTGELFF. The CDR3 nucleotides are TGTGCCAGCAGGCCTCTTGGGCTAGCGGGAGATACCGGGGAGCTGTTTTTT.

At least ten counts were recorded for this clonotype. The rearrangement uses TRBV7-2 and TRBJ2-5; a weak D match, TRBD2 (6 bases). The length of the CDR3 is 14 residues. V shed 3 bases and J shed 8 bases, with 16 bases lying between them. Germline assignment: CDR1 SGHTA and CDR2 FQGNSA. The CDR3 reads CASSFFSGDFTQYF. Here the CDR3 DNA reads TGTGCCAGCAGCTTTTTTAGCGGAGATTTCACCCAGTACTTC.

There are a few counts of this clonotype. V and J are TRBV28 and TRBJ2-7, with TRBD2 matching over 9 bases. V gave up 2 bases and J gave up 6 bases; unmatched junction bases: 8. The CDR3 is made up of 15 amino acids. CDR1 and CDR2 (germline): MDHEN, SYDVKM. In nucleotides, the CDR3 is TGTGCCAGCAGTTTAGGGGGACTAGCTTTTCCCGAGCAGTACTTC. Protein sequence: CASSLGGLAFPEQYF.

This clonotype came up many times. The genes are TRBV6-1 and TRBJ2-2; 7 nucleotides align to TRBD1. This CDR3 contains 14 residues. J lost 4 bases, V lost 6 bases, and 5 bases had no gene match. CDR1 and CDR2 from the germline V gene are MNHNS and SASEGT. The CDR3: CASRTTGITGELFF. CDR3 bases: TGTGCCAGCAGAACGACAGGGATCACCGGGGAGCTGTTTTTT.

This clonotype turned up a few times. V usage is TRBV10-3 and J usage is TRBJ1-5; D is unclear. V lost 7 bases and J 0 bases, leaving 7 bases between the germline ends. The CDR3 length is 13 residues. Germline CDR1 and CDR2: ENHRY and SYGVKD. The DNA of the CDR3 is TGTGCCATCAAGAAGGATAGCAATCAGCCCCAGCATTTT. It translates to CAIKKDSNQPQHF.

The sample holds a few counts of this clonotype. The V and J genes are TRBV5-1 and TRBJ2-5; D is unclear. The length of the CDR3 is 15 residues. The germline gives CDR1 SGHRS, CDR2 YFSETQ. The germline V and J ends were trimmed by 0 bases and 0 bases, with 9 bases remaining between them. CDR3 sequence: CASSLGSSYQETQYF. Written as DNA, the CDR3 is TGCGCCAGCAGCTTGGGATCGTCGTACCAAGAGACCCAGTACTTC. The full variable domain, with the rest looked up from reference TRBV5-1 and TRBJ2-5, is KAGVTQTPRYLIKTRGQQVTLSCSPISGHRSVSWYQQTPGQGLQFLFEYFSETQRNKGNFPGRFSGRQFSNSRSEMNVSTLELGDSALYLCASSLGSSYQETQYFGPGTRLLVL.

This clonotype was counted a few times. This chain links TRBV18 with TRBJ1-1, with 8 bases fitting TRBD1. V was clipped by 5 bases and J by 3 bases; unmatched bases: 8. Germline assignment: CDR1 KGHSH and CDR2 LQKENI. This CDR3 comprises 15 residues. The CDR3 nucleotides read TGTGCCAGCTCAAGAAACAGGGGGGGGGACACTGAAGCTTTCTTT. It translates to CASSRNRGGDTEAFF.

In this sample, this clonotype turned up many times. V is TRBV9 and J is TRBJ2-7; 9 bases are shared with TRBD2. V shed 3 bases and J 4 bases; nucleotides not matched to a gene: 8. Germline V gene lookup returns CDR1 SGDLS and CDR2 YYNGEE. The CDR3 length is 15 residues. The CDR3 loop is CASSAASGIIYEQYF. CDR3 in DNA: TGTGCCAGCAGCGCCGCTAGCGGGATAATTTACGAGCAGTACTTC. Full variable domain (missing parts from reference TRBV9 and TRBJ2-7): DSGVTQTPKHLITATGQRVTLRCSPRSGDLSVYWYQQSLDQGLQFLIQYYNGEERAKGNILERFSAQQFPDLHSELNLSSLELGDSALYFCASSAASGIIYEQYFGPGTRLTVT.